The rows below give T cell receptor beta chains drawn from one sample of a study of T cell responses to AZD1222 COVID-19 vaccine. Data came from immunoSEQ multiplex PCR; TCRdb stores just in-frame clones and leaves some out. The sample yields about 120,000 clones, roughly 91% seen once. The specimen was peripheral blood, collected on day 0 of MenACWY control vaccination. The source is an adult in good health. Each CDR3 is given with its conserved first and last residue. A D gene is named only where the DNA matches it firmly. Expanded clones are given a class, and other clones once, few, many or no size at all.

d_gene,v_gene,j_gene,abundance,CDR3aa,CDR3nt
TRBD2,TRBV5-1,TRBJ2-1,once,CASSLDGRTYNEQFF,TGCGCCAGCAGCTTGGACGGGAGGACCTACAATGAGCAGTTCTTC
TRBD1,TRBV19,TRBJ2-2,NA,CASSSGQGSTGELFF,TGTGCCAGTAGTAGTGGACAGGGAAGCACCGGGGAGCTGTTTTTT
NA,TRBV10-3,TRBJ1-1,NA,CAITERVYTEAFF,TGTGCCATCACCGAACGTGTTTACACTGAAGCTTTCTTT
TRBD2,TRBV18,TRBJ2-1,NA,CASSPAGGSYNEQFF,TGTGCCAGCTCACCAGCGGGGGGATCCTACAATGAGCAGTTCTTC
NA,TRBV10-1,TRBJ2-5,once,CASNPPRRKETQYF,TGCGCCAGCAACCCACCTCGTAGGAAAGAGACCCAGTACTTC
TRBD1,TRBV5-4,TRBJ2-5,NA,CASSRTGTGKETQYF,TGTGCCAGCAGCCGGACCGGGACAGGGAAAGAGACCCAGTACTTC
NA,TRBV6-5,TRBJ1-4,NA,CASARPKTRNEKLFF,TGTGCCAGCGCCAGACCTAAGACAAGGAATGAAAAACTGTTTTTT
NA,TRBV6-1,TRBJ1-3,NA,CASSEKHDLSGNTIYF,TGTGCCAGCAGTGAAAAACACGATTTATCTGGAAACACCATATATTTT
NA,TRBV10-3,TRBJ2-5,NA,CAIGLRGEETQYF,TGTGCCATCGGCCTCCGGGGCGAAGAGACCCAGTACTTC
TRBD1,TRBV29-1,TRBJ2-2,once,CSVSRQGADTGELFF,TGCAGCGTAAGCAGACAGGGGGCGGACACCGGGGAGCTGTTTTTT
NA,TRBV3-1/TRBV3-2,TRBJ2-7,NA,CASSDNEAYEQYF,TGTGCCAGCAGCGACAACGAGGCGTACGAGCAGTACTTC
NA,TRBV27,TRBJ1-5,NA,CASSLSGRYSNQPQHF,TGTGCCAGCAGTTTATCGGGGAGATATAGCAATCAGCCCCAGCATTTT
NA,TRBV23-1,TRBJ2-5,NA,CASARQKEGETQYF,TGCGCCAGCGCACGACAGAAGGAGGGGGAGACCCAGTACTTC
TRBD1,TRBV6-5,TRBJ2-7,NA,CASSRGQVYYEQYF,TGTGCCAGCAGTCGTGGACAGGTATACTACGAGCAGTACTTC
NA,TRBV4-1,TRBJ2-3,once,CASSQARTDTQYF,TGCGCCAGCAGCCAAGCGCGCACAGATACGCAGTATTTT
NA,TRBV11-2,TRBJ1-4,NA,CASSLGGHSGEATNEKLFF,TGTGCCAGCAGCTTAGGAGGCCACTCAGGGGAGGCAACTAATGAAAAACTGTTTTTT
TRBD1,TRBV6-5,TRBJ2-7,NA,CASRLQGAMAYEQYF,TGTGCCAGCAGGCTACAGGGGGCAATGGCCTACGAGCAGTACTTC
TRBD2,TRBV11-1,TRBJ2-2,NA,CASSHFSGKGNGELFF,TGTGCCAGCAGCCACTTCAGCGGGAAAGGGAACGGGGAGCTGTTTTTT
NA,TRBV5-1,TRBJ1-4,NA,CASSLEGQGTNEKLFF,TGCGCCAGCAGCTTGGAGGGGCAGGGGACTAATGAAAAACTGTTTTTT
TRBD1,TRBV19,TRBJ1-5,once,CASSIEDRGVGPQHF,TGTGCCAGTAGTATCGAAGACAGGGGGGTTGGGCCCCAGCATTTT
TRBD1,TRBV6-5,TRBJ2-5,NA,CASRRGQRETQYF,TGTGCCAGCCGCAGGGGGCAGAGGGAGACCCAGTACTTC
NA,TRBV10-2,TRBJ1-3,few,CASSGAGSGNTIYF,TGCGCCAGCAGTGGGGCCGGCTCTGGAAACACCATATATTTT
NA,TRBV7-2,TRBJ2-1,NA,CASSSFRGGEFF,TGTGCCAGCAGCTCCTTCCGAGGAGGGGAGTTCTTC
NA,TRBV7-9,TRBJ2-7,NA,CASSSGTIYEQYF,TGTGCCAGCAGCTCCGGGACCATCTACGAGCAGTACTTC
NA,TRBV19,TRBJ2-7,once,CASSSSDGQEQYF,TGTGCCAGTAGTAGTTCAGACGGGCAGGAGCAGTACTTC
NA,TRBV7-9,TRBJ1-5,NA,CASSLAQVNQPQHF,TGTGCCAGCAGCTTAGCGCAGGTCAATCAGCCCCAGCATTTT
NA,TRBV6-1,TRBJ1-1,once,CASSEARFSGGAFF,TGTGCCAGCAGTGAAGCGAGGTTTTCCGGGGGAGCTTTCTTT
NA,TRBV7-2,TRBJ2-5,NA,CASSEDLEETQYF,TGTGCCAGCAGCGAGGACCTTGAGGAGACCCAGTACTTC
NA,TRBV4-1,TRBJ1-3,few,CASSQDYGAGNTIYF,TGCGCCAGCAGCCAAGATTATGGTGCTGGAAACACCATATATTTT
NA,TRBV6-2/TRBV6-3,TRBJ1-5,NA,CASSMDLNQPQHF,TGTGCCAGCAGTATGGACCTCAATCAGCCCCAGCATTTT
TRBD1,TRBV14,TRBJ1-1,NA,CASSRVKGAGGTEAFF,TGTGCCAGCAGCCGAGTGAAGGGGGCGGGAGGCACTGAAGCTTTCTTT
NA,TRBV5-1,TRBJ1-5,NA,CASSLEGSQPQHF,TGCGCCAGCAGCTTGGAAGGATCGCAGCCCCAGCATTTT
TRBD1,TRBV27,TRBJ1-5,NA,CASSQGDSNQPQHF,TGTGCCAGCAGCCAGGGGGATAGCAATCAGCCCCAGCATTTT
NA,TRBV28,TRBJ2-2,NA,CASSSATGELFF,TGTGCCAGCAGTTCGGCCACCGGGGAGCTGTTTTTT
NA,TRBV5-6,TRBJ1-1,NA,CASSLSRGTEAFF,TGTGCCAGCAGCTTGTCCAGGGGCACTGAAGCTTTCTTT
NA,TRBV7-9,TRBJ2-5,once,CASRKRWETQYF,TGTGCCAGCAGGAAACGGTGGGAGACCCAGTACTTC
TRBD1,TRBV27,TRBJ1-5,NA,CASSPTDRGLNQPQHF,TGTGCCAGCAGTCCAACGGACAGGGGACTCAATCAGCCCCAGCATTTT
TRBD2,TRBV27,TRBJ2-1,NA,CASSWGLATYNEQFF,TGTGCCAGCAGTTGGGGACTAGCGACATACAATGAGCAGTTCTTC
TRBD1,TRBV6-4,TRBJ1-5,NA,CASSATGENQPQHF,TGTGCCAGCAGTGCCACAGGGGAGAATCAGCCCCAGCATTTT
TRBD1,TRBV19,TRBJ1-5,NA,CASSLLKGTGVFSNQPQHF,TGTGCCAGTAGCCTCCTCAAGGGGACAGGGGTTTTTAGCAATCAGCCCCAGCATTTT
NA,TRBV6-5,TRBJ2-4,NA,CASSLSKAKNIQYF,TGTGCCAGCAGTCTCTCGAAGGCCAAAAACATTCAGTACTTC
NA,TRBV18,TRBJ1-1,NA,CASSPLNTEAFF,TGTGCCAGCTCACCCTTGAACACTGAAGCTTTCTTT
NA,TRBV4-1,TRBJ1-1,NA,CASSPDRFDEEAFF,TGCGCCAGCAGCCCAGACCGGTTCGATGAAGAAGCTTTCTTT
TRBD1,TRBV20-1,TRBJ1-2,NA,CSASAFLGQPMTPGYTF,TGCAGTGCTAGTGCCTTTTTGGGACAGCCCATGACCCCTGGCTACACCTTC
NA,TRBV7-9,TRBJ1-1,NA,CASSLVPANGAFF,TGTGCCAGCAGCTTAGTTCCGGCTAACGGAGCTTTCTTT
NA,TRBV28,TRBJ2-1,once,CASSDRDISYNEQFF,TGTGCCAGCAGTGACCGGGACATATCCTACAATGAGCAGTTCTTC
NA,TRBV7-6,TRBJ2-5,NA,CASSLGTSALQETQYF,TGTGCCAGCAGCTTAGGGACTTCAGCCCTCCAAGAGACCCAGTACTTC
NA,TRBV6-2/TRBV6-3,TRBJ2-1,few,CASSYLGPDKGSYNEQFF,TGTGCCAGCAGTTATCTTGGGCCTGACAAGGGCTCCTACAATGAGCAGTTCTTC